The 21 T cell receptor beta chains in this list originate from one sample, sequenced in a study of CD8+CD57+ T cells in acquired aplastic anemia. Points from the study as a whole: CD8+CD57+ cells in patients trailed total CD4+ and CD8+ pools in diversity.

For these receptors, no antigen is known. CDR3 and TCR beta VDJ profiling relied on genomic DNA as the template. TCRdb independently ran MiXCR on the reads; one entry per CDR3 protein. This table has 16,000 or so distinct CDR3 sequences, less than 45% appearing once. CD8+CD57+ cell expansion had been shown by flow cytometry in patients chosen for sequencing. Sequencing input: CD8+CD57+ T cells sorted from PBMCs. Indicated subset: bead-enriched CD8+CD57+ effector memory T cells from SAA patients. Receptors were obtained from a human donor with aplastic anemia.

This clonotype has at least ten counts. The genes are TRBV11-2 and TRBJ2-7; possibly TRBD1 or TRBD2 for D (5 bases each). Looked up from germline, CDR1 is SGHAT and CDR2 is FQNNGV. This CDR3 spans 14 amino acids. The ends were cut back, 1 base at V and 0 bases at J, with 7 bases in the middle. Here the CDR3 reads CASSLVGGSYEQYF. CDR3 DNA sequence: TGTGCCAGCAGCTTAGTTGGGGGCTCCTACGAGCAGTACTTC. Full variable domain (missing parts from reference TRBV11-2 and TRBJ2-7): EAGVAQSPRYKIIEKRQSVAFWCNPISGHATLYWYQQILGQGPKLLIQFQNNGVVDDSQLPKDRFSAERLKGVDSTLKIQPAKLEDSAVYLCASSLVGGSYEQYFGPGTRLTVT.

This clonotype came up a few times. The rearrangement joins TRBV5-1 to TRBJ2-6; D unresolved. Looked up from germline, CDR1 is SGHRS and CDR2 is YFSETQ. The V and J ends lost 0 bases and 6 bases respectively, with 13 bases between them. The CDR3 runs to 16 residues. The CDR3 loop is CASSLGPFDEANVLTF. CDR3 coding DNA: TGCGCCAGCAGCTTGGGTCCCTTCGACGAGGCCAACGTCCTGACTTTC.

This clonotype has a handful of counts. The V gene is TRBV28, the J gene TRBJ1-4; 7 bases fit TRBD1. CDR1 is MDHEN and CDR2 is SYDVKM in the germline V gene. The CDR3 loop spans 19 amino acids. The J segment lost 4 bases and the V segment lost 0 bases, leaving 14 bases of the junction unmatched. The CDR3, as DNA: TGTGCCAGCAGTTTATGGACAGGGTTGCCAACCGTACGTAATGAAAAACTGTTTTTT. It is translated as CASSLWTGLPTVRNEKLFF.

This clonotype showed up just a few times. The chain links TRBV29-1 to TRBJ1-2; D not resolved. This CDR3 contains 13 residues. Per the germline V gene, CDR1 is SQVTM and CDR2 is ANQGSEA. The ends were cut back, 8 bases at V and 4 bases at J, with 17 bases in the middle. The CDR3 spells CSSVRENFYGYTF. CDR3 in DNA: TGCAGCTCCGTGAGGGAAAACTTCTATGGCTACACCTTC.

This clonotype was found many times. The chain is built from TRBV6-1 and TRBJ1-1; D not certain. Germline values: CDR1 MNHNS, CDR2 SASEGT. The CDR3 has 12 residues. V lost 2 bases and J 3 bases, leaving 4 bases between the germline ends. The CDR3 nucleotides read TGTGCCAGCAGTGAATATTACACTGAAGCTTTCTTT. Amino acid sequence: CASSEYYTEAFF.

The chain combines TRBV7-9 with TRBJ2-7; TRBD1 aligns across 9 bases. Germline trimming cut 5 bases from V and 4 bases from J; bases unmatched to any gene: 6. This CDR3 contains 14 residues. Germline loops: CDR1 SEHNR, CDR2 FQNEAQ (reference sequence). DNA for the CDR3: TGTGCCAGCAGCCACCGGGACAGGGATTACGAGCAGTACTTC. This gives the protein CASSHRDRDYEQYF.

The chain combines TRBV5-6 with TRBJ1-6, with 10 positions matching TRBD1. CDR1 and CDR2 from the germline V gene are SGHDT and YYEEEE. Unmatched junction bases numbered 4, after V lost 0 bases and J lost 7 bases. The CDR3 runs 16 residues. The CDR3 here is CASSLGGTGDNSPLHF. In DNA, the CDR3 is TGTGCCAGCAGCTTGGGGGGGACAGGGGACAATTCACCCCTCCACTTT.

This clonotype was seen many times. The genes are TRBV11-2 and TRBJ1-1; unclear D gene. Per germline, CDR1 SGHAT and CDR2 FQNNGV. The V gene lost 6 bases and the J gene lost 1 base, with 9 bases spanning the gap. This CDR3 is built from 13 residues. CDR3 nucleotides: TGTGCCAGCAGTTCCACACCGAACACTGAAGCTTTCTTT. This translates into CASSSTPNTEAFF.

V gene TRBV5-1 combines with J gene TRBJ1-6, with D possibly being TRBD1 (6 bases). V shed 5 bases and J shed 10 bases, with 19 bases lying between them. This CDR3 is built from 15 residues. Germline assignment: CDR1 SGHRS and CDR2 YFSETQ. The CDR3 protein is CASRLDRFGKSPLHF. The CDR3 bases are TGCGCCAGCAGACTAGACAGGTTCGGGAAATCACCCCTCCACTTT. The whole variable domain, filled in from reference TRBV5-1 and TRBJ1-6, reads KAGVTQTPRYLIKTRGQQVTLSCSPISGHRSVSWYQQTPGQGLQFLFEYFSETQRNKGNFPGRFSGRQFSNSRSEMNVSTLELGDSALYLCASRLDRFGKSPLHFGNGTRLTVT.

The V call is TRBV7-9, the J call TRBJ2-7, with TRBD2 matching over 9 bases. CDR1 SEHNR and CDR2 FQNEAQ come from the germline V gene (reference sequence). This CDR3 comprises 13 residues. V dropped 6 bases and J dropped 3; count of bases not matched to a gene: 3. The CDR3 region is CASSPSGIYEQYF. The DNA for the CDR3 is TGTGCCAGCAGTCCTAGCGGGATCTACGAGCAGTACTTC.

This sequence joins TRBV20-1 and TRBJ1-2; TRBD1 might be the D (5 bases). Germline V gene sequence: CDR1 DFQATT, CDR2 SNEGSKA (reference sequence). The CDR3 is 12 amino acids. V was shortened by 4 bases and J by 6 bases, with 12 bases between the two germline ends. The CDR3 DNA follows: TGCAGTGCTACTGACAGAGGTGATGGCTACACCTTC. As protein: CSATDRGDGYTF.

The rearrangement links TRBV20-1 to TRBJ2-3; TRBD2 matches 10 bases. The V gene's germline CDR1 is DFQATT and CDR2 SNEGSKA (reference sequence). V shed 6 bases and J 4 bases; nucleotides not matched to a gene: 7. The CDR3 covers 14 residues. The CDR3, as DNA: TGCAGTGCCTTCAGCGGGGGGGCGGCAGATACGCAGTATTTT. As protein: CSAFSGGAADTQYF.

This clonotype was observed at least ten times. The junction shows a germline mismatch at one end, possibly a read error. The CDR3 is CVTSRGRGAYTDTQYF. CDR3 DNA sequence: TGTGTCACCAGCAGAGGGCGGGGGGCCTACACAGATACGCAGTATTTT. The chain combines TRBV15 with TRBJ2-3; 8 bases align to TRBD2. Germline V lookup: CDR1 LNHNV, CDR2 YYDKDF (reference sequence). CDR3 length: 16 residues.

The genes are TRBV20-1 and TRBJ1-1; possibly TRBD1 for D (6 bases). Germline CDR1 DFQATT, CDR2 SNEGSKA (reference sequence). The CDR3 loop spans 18 amino acids. V lost 6 bases and J lost 0, with 26 bases in between. CDR3 sequence (DNA): TGCAGTGCACCGGGGAGGGCGGGGGCTCTGGGCATGAACACTGAAGCTTTCTTT. It translates to CSAPGRAGALGMNTEAFF.

This clonotype was recorded only once. The chain has TRBV5-4 and TRBJ2-7, with D hard to call. V lost 0 bases and J 7 bases, leaving 8 bases between the germline ends. The CDR3 is made up of 12 amino acids. Germline lookup yields CDR1 SGHNT and CDR2 YYREEE (reference sequence). This CDR3 is CASSLVQEEQYF. In nucleotides, the CDR3 is TGTGCCAGCAGCTTGGTTCAGGAAGAGCAGTACTTC.

This clonotype was counted ten times or more. This chain connects TRBV7-6 to TRBJ2-2; D not certain. CDR3 length equals 12 residues. V lost 1 base, J lost 7 bases, and 4 bases lay in between. Germline CDR1 reads SGHVS; CDR2 reads FNYEAQ. DNA of the CDR3: TGTGCCAGCAGCTTAGTGGTCGGGGAGCTGTTTTTT. The encoded protein is CASSLVVGELFF.

Only a few counts were recorded for this clonotype. The rearrangement joins TRBV19 to TRBJ1-2, with D hard to call. The V and J ends lost 6 bases and 4 bases respectively, with 15 bases between them. The CDR3 runs 14 residues. Germline-derived CDR1 and CDR2 are LNHDA and SQIVND (reference sequence). The CDR3 DNA reads as TGTGCCAGTAGCTCTTTACAAGGCAGCTATGGCTACACCTTC. As protein: CASSSLQGSYGYTF.

The chain links TRBV12-3 or TRBV12-4 to TRBJ1-1; 8 bases are a match to TRBD1. CDR3 length equals 15 residues. V dropped 2 bases and J dropped 0; count of bases not matched to a gene: 2. The CDR3 DNA is TGTGCCAGCAGTTTATACAGGGGGATGAACACTGAAGCTTTCTTT. This translates into CASSLYRGMNTEAFF.

This clonotype appeared many times. J is TRBJ1-1 and V is TRBV12-3 or TRBV12-4; D is uncertain. The CDR3 consists of 15 residues. Trimming pared 2 bases from V and 2 bases from J, leaving 12 bases between. CDR3 sequence reads: CASSLIGVVNTEAFF. Written as DNA, the CDR3 is TGTGCCAGCAGTTTAATTGGGGTTGTAAACACTGAAGCTTTCTTT.

By sample fraction, this clonotype is medium-sized. The chain carries TRBV2 and TRBJ2-7; weak D call: TRBD1 (6 bases). Between the trimmed V and J ends, which lost 7 bases and 7 bases, there was a span of 11 bases. The CDR3 extends over 11 amino acids. Germline V gene data show CDR1 as SNHLY and CDR2 as FYNNEI. CDR3 amino acids: CASNQGWEQYF. The CDR3 DNA is TGTGCCAGCAACCAGGGGTGGGAGCAGTACTTC.

The V gene is TRBV4-1, the J gene TRBJ1-4; a possible D gene is TRBD1 (6 bases). Germline V gene data show CDR1 as MGHRA and CDR2 as YSYEKL. V lost 0 bases to trimming and J lost 8 bases, with 13 bases between them. The CDR3 extends over 15 amino acids. The CDR3: CASSQDRGLGEKLFF. Written as DNA, the CDR3 is TGCGCCAGCAGCCAAGATCGGGGGCTGGGCGAAAAACTGTTTTTT.